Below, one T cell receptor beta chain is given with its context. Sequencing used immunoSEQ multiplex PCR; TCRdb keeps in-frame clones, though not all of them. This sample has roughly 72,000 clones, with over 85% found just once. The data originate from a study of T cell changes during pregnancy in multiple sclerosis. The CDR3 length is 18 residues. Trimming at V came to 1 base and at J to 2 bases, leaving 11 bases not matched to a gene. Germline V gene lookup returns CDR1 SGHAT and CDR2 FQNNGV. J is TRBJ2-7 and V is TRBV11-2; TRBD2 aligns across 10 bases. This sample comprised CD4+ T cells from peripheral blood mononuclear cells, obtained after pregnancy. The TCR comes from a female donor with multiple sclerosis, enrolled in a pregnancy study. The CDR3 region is CASSLVSLAGESTYEQYF. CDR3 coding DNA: TGTGCCAGCAGCTTAGTTTCGCTAGCGGGAGAGTCGACCTACGAGCAGTACTTC.